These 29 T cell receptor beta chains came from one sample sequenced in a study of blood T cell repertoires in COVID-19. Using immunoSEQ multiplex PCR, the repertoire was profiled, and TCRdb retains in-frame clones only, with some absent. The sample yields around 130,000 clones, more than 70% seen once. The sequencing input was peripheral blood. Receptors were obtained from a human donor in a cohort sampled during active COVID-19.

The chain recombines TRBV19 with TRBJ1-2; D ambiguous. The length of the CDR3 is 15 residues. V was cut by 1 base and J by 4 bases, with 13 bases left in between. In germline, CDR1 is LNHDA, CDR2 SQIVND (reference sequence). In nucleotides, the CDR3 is TGTGCCAGTAGTATAGCAACCAGGATGGGCTATGGCTACACCTTC. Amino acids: CASSIATRMGYGYTF.

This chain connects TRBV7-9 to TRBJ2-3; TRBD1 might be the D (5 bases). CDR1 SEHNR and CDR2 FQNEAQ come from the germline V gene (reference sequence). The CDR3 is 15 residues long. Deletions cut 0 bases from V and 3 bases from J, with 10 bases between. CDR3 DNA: TGTGCCAGCAGCTTAGCGGTGCCAGGGACAGATACGCAGTATTTT. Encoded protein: CASSLAVPGTDTQYF.

CDR3 sequence reads: CASSLEQGSNQPQHF. The CDR3 DNA reads as TGTGCCAGCAGCTTAGAACAGGGTAGCAATCAGCCCCAGCATTTT. V and J are TRBV7-2 and TRBJ1-5; tentative D call: TRBD1 (6 bases). Germline values: CDR1 SGHTA, CDR2 FQGNSA. V was clipped by 1 base and J by 0 bases, with 7 bases between them. This CDR3 region has 15 residues.

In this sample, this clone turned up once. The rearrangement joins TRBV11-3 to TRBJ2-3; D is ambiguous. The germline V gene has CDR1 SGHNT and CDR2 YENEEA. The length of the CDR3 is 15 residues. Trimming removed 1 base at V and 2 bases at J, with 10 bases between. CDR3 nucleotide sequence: TGTGCCAGCAGCTTAGGAGCTACCCTCACAGATACGCAGTATTTT. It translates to CASSLGATLTDTQYF.

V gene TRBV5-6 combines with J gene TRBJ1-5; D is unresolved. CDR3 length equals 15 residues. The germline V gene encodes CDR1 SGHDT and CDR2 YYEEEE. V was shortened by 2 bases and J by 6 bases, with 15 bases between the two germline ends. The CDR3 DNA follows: TGTGCCAGCAGCTTCGGGGTTAAGACGGGTCAGCCCCAGCATTTT. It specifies CASSFGVKTGQPQHF.

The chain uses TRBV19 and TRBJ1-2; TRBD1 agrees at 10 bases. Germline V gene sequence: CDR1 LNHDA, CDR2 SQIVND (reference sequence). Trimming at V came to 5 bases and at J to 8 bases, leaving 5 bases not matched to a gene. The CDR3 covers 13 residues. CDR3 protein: CASSWDRGDGYTF. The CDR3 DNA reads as TGTGCCAGTAGTTGGGACAGGGGAGACGGCTACACCTTC.

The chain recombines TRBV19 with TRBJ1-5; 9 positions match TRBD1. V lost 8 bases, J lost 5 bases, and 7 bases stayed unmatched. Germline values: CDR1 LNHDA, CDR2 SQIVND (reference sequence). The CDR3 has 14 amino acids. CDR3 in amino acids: CASHRDRDDQPQHF. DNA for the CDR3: TGTGCCAGTCACCGGGACAGGGATGATCAGCCCCAGCATTTT.

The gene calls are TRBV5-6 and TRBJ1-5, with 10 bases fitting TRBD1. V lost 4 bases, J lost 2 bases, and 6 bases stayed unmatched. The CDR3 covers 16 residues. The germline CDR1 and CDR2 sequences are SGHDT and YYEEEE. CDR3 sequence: CASSGGTGDGNQPQHF. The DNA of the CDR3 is TGTGCCAGCAGCGGCGGGACAGGGGATGGCAATCAGCCCCAGCATTTT. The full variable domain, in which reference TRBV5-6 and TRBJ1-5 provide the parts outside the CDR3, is DAGVTQSPTHLIKTRGQQVTLRCSPKSGHDTVSWYQQALGQGPQFIFQYYEEEERQRGNFPDRFSGHQFPNYSSELNVNALLLGDSALYLCASSGGTGDGNQPQHFGDGTRLSIL.

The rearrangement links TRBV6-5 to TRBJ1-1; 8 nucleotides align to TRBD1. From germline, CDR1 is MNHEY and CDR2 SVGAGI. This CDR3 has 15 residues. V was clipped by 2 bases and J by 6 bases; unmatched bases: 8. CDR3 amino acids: CASSYQQGAYAEAFF. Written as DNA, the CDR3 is TGTGCCAGCAGTTACCAGCAGGGGGCTTATGCTGAAGCTTTCTTT.

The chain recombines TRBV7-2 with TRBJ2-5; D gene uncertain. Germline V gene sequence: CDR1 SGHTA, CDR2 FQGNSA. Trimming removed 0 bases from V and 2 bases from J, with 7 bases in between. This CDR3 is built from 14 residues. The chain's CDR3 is CASSLALVQETQYF. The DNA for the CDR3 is TGTGCCAGCAGCTTAGCCCTAGTACAAGAGACCCAGTACTTC. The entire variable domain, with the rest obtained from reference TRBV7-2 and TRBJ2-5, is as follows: GAGVSQSPSNKVTEKGKDVELRCDPISGHTALYWYRQSLGQGLEFLIYFQGNSAPDKSGLPSDRFSAERTGGSVSTLTIQRTQQEDSAVYLCASSLALVQETQYFGPGTRLLVL.

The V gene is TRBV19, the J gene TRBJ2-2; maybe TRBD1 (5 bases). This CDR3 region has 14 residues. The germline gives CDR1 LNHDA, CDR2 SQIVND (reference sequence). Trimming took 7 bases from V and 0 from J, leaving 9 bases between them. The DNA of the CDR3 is TGTGCCAGTATAACAGGACCGAACACCGGGGAGCTGTTTTTT. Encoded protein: CASITGPNTGELFF.

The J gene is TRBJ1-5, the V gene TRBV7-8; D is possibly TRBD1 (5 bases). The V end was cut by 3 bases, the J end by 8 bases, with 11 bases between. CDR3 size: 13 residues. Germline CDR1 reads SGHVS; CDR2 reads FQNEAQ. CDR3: CASSLGLFEPQHF. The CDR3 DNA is TGTGCCAGCAGCTTGGGGCTGTTTGAGCCCCAGCATTTT.

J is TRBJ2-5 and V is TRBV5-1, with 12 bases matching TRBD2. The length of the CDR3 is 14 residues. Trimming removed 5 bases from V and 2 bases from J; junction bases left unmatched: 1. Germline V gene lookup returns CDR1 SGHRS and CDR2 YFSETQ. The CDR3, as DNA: TGCGCCAGCAGGCTAGCGGGAGGGCAAGAGACCCAGTACTTC. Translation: CASRLAGGQETQYF.

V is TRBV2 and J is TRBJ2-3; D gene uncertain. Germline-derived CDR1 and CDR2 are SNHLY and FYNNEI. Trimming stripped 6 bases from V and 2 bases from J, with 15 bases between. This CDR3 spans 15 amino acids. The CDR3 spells CASRATGVPTDTQYF. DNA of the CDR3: TGTGCCAGCAGGGCGACTGGTGTCCCCACAGATACGCAGTATTTT.

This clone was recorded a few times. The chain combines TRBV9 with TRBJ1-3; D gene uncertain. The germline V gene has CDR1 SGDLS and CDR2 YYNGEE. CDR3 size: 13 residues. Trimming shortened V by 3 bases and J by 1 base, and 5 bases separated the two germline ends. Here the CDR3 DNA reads TGTGCCAGCAGCGCCCAATCTGGAAACACCATATATTTT. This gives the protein CASSAQSGNTIYF.

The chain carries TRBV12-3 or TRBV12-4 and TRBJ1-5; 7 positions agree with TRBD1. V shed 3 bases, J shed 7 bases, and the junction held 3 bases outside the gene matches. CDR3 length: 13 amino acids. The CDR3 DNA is TGTGCCAGCAGTTTCCAGGGGGACCAGCCCCAGCATTTT. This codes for CASSFQGDQPQHF.

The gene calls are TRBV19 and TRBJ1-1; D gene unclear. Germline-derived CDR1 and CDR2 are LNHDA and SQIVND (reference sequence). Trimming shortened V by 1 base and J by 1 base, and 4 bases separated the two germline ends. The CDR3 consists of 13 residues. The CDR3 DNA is TGTGCCAGTAGTATAGGAGAGAACACTGAAGCTTTCTTT. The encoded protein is CASSIGENTEAFF.

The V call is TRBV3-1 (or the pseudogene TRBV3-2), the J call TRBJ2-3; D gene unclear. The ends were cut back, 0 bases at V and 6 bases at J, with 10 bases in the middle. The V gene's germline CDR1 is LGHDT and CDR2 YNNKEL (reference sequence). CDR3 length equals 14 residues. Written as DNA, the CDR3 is TGTGCCAGCAGCCAAGAAGTTAGCCTTGATACGCAGTATTTT. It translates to CASSQEVSLDTQYF.

The CDR3 spells CASSVEIASSGNTIYF. CDR3 coding DNA: TGTGCCAGCAGCGTAGAGATCGCCAGCTCTGGAAACACCATATATTTT. The chain uses TRBV9 and TRBJ1-3; D is ambiguous. CDR1 is SGDLS and CDR2 is YYNGEE in the germline V gene. The V end was cut by 0 bases, the J end by 0 bases, with 10 bases between. The CDR3 contains 16 residues. Filled out from reference TRBV9 and TRBJ1-3, the complete variable domain reads DSGVTQTPKHLITATGQRVTLRCSPRSGDLSVYWYQQSLDQGLQFLIQYYNGEERAKGNILERFSAQQFPDLHSELNLSSLELGDSALYFCASSVEIASSGNTIYFGEGSWLTVV.

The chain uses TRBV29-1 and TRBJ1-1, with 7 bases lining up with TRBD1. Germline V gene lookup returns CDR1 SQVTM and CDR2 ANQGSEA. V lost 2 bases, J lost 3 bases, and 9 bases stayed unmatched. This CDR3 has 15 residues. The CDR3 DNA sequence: TGCAGCGTTGAACGAAACCGACAGGGAGACACTGAAGCTTTCTTT. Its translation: CSVERNRQGDTEAFF.

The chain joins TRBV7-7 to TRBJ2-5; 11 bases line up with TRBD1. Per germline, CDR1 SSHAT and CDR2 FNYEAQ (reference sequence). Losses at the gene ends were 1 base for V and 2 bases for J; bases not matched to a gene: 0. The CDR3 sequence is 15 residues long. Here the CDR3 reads CASSLGDRGQETQYF. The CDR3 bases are TGTGCCAGCAGCTTAGGGGACAGGGGGCAAGAGACCCAGTACTTC.

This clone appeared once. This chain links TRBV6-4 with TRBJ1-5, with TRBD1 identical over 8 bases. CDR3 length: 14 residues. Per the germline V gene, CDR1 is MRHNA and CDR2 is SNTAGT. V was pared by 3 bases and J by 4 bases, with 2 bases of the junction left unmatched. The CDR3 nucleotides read TGTGCCAGCAGTGAGGACAGGGCTAATCAGCCCCAGCATTTT. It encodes CASSEDRANQPQHF.

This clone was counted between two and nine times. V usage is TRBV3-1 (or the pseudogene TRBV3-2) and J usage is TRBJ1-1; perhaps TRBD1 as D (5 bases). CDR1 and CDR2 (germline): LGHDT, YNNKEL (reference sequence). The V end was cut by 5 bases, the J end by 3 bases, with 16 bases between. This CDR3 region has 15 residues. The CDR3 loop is CASSKLRQSYTEAFF. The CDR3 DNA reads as TGTGCCAGCAGCAAGCTCCGACAGAGTTACACTGAAGCTTTCTTT.

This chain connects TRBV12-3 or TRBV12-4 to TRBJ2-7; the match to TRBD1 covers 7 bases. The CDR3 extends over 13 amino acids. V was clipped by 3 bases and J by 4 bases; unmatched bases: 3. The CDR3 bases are TGTGCCAGCAGTTTGACAGGGCCGTACGAGCAGTACGTC. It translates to CASSLTGPYEQYV.

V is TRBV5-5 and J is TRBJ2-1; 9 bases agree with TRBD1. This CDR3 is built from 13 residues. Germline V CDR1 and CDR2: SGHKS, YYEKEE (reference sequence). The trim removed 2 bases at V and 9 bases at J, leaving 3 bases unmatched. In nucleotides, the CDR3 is TGTGCCAGCAGCTTAGGGACAGGGAGTGAGCAGTTCTTC. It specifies CASSLGTGSEQFF.

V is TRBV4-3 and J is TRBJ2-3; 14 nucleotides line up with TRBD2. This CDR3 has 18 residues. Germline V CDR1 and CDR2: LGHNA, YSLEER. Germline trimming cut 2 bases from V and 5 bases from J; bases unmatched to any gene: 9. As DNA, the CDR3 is TGCGCCAGCAGCCAACTACCCGGGACTAGCGGGGGAGGAGATACGCAGTATTTT. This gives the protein CASSQLPGTSGGGDTQYF.

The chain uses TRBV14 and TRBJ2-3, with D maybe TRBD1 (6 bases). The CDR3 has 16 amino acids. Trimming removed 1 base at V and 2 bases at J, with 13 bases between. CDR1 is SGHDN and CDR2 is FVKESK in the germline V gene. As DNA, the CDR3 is TGTGCCAGCAGCCAAGTAAGCAGGGGCCTCACAGATACGCAGTATTTT. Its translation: CASSQVSRGLTDTQYF. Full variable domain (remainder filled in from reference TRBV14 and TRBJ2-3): EAGVTQFPSHSVIEKGQTVTLRCDPISGHDNLYWYRRVMGKEIKFLLHFVKESKQDESGMPNNRFLAERTGGTYSTLKVQPAELEDSGVYFCASSQVSRGLTDTQYFGPGTRLTVL.

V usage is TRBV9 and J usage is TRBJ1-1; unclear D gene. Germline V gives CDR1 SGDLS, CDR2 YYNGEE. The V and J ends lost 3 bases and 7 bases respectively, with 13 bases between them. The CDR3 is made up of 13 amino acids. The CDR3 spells CASSAAFAGEAFF. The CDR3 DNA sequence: TGTGCCAGCAGCGCCGCCTTTGCGGGTGAAGCTTTCTTT.

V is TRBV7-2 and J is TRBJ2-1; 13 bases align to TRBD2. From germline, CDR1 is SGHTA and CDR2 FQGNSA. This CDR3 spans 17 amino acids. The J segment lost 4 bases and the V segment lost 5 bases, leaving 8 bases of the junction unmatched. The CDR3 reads CASSTTSGRVWYNEQFF. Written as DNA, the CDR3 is TGTGCCAGCAGCACCACTAGCGGGAGGGTCTGGTACAATGAGCAGTTCTTC.